Listed below are T cell receptor beta chains from one sample, sequenced in a study of technical replicates of blood from a few donors. The repertoire was sequenced with immunoSEQ multiplex PCR; TCRdb's copy has only in-frame clones and lacks some. This table has tens of thousands of clones, around 93% appearing once. Sequencing was done on a sample of T cells isolated from PBMCs. The origin of the receptors is a human donor in good health. Each CDR3 is given with its conserved first and last residue. A D gene is named only where the DNA matches it firmly. Size values are once, few and many counts, or a class for expanded clones, and some rows have none.

CDR3 DNA: TGTGCCAGCAGCTTCGGGGTCAGCAATCAGCCCCAGCATTTT
CDR3 protein: CASSFGVSNQPQHF
J gene: TRBJ1-5
D gene: -
CDR3 length: 14
V gene: TRBV5-8
clone size: -

CDR3 DNA: TGTGCCAGCAGCACTCTGACTAGCGGGAGCAATGAGCAGTTCTTC
CDR3 protein: CASSTLTSGSNEQFF
J gene: TRBJ2-1
D gene: TRBD2
CDR3 length: 15
V gene: TRBV9
clone size: -

CDR3 DNA: TGTGCCAGCAGCCATGAGGGGGTAGCCAAAAACATTCAGTACTTC
CDR3 protein: CASSHEGVAKNIQYF
J gene: TRBJ2-4
D gene: -
CDR3 length: 15
V gene: TRBV4-2
clone size: -

CDR3 DNA: TGTGCCACCAGCGGCCTACAGGGTTATCATGGGGAGCAGTACTTC
CDR3 protein: CATSGLQGYHGEQYF
J gene: TRBJ2-7
D gene: -
CDR3 length: 15
V gene: TRBV15
clone size: -

CDR3 DNA: TGTGCCAGCAGCTTGGGGCTCATAAACACCGGGGAGCTGTTTTTT
CDR3 protein: CASSLGLINTGELFF
J gene: TRBJ2-2
D gene: -
CDR3 length: 15
V gene: TRBV5-6
clone size: -

CDR3 DNA: TGTGCCAGCGATGAGGGGACAGGGGGAAATGAGCAGTTCTTC
CDR3 protein: CASDEGTGGNEQFF
J gene: TRBJ2-1
D gene: TRBD1
CDR3 length: 14
V gene: TRBV2
clone size: -

CDR3 DNA: TGTGCCAGCAGCGCCGACAGGGACTATGGCTACACCTTC
CDR3 protein: CASSADRDYGYTF
J gene: TRBJ1-2
D gene: TRBD1
CDR3 length: 13
V gene: TRBV7-2
clone size: -

CDR3 DNA: TGTGCCAGCAGTGAATATCAGGGGATGGGAGGGGCCAACGTCCTGACTTTC
CDR3 protein: CASSEYQGMGGANVLTF
J gene: TRBJ2-6
D gene: -
CDR3 length: 17
V gene: TRBV25-1
clone size: -

CDR3 DNA: TGTGCCTGGATAAGCGACCAAGAGACCCAGTACTTC
CDR3 protein: CAWISDQETQYF
J gene: TRBJ2-5
D gene: -
CDR3 length: 12
V gene: TRBV30
clone size: -

CDR3 DNA: TGTGCCATCAGTGTTACGCGACAGGCACATAATGAAAAACTGTTTTTT
CDR3 protein: CAISVTRQAHNEKLFF
J gene: TRBJ1-4
D gene: -
CDR3 length: 16
V gene: TRBV10-3
clone size: -

CDR3 DNA: TGTGCCAGCCTAAGGACTAGCGGGAGGAAGTACGAGCAGTACTTC
CDR3 protein: CASLRTSGRKYEQYF
J gene: TRBJ2-7
D gene: TRBD2
CDR3 length: 15
V gene: TRBV14
clone size: -

CDR3 DNA: TGCGCCAGCAGTGATCCCGGGACAGGGGGCAGGGAGACCCAGTACTTC
CDR3 protein: CASSDPGTGGRETQYF
J gene: TRBJ2-5
D gene: TRBD1
CDR3 length: 16
V gene: TRBV10-1
clone size: -

CDR3 DNA: TGTGCCAGCAGTTTAGGCCGGCGGGCAATCACAGATACGCAGTATTTT
CDR3 protein: CASSLGRRAITDTQYF
J gene: TRBJ2-3
D gene: -
CDR3 length: 16
V gene: TRBV6-5
clone size: -

CDR3 DNA: TGTGCCAGTGAGGGCCGAGAGACCCAGTACTTC
CDR3 protein: CASEGRETQYF
J gene: TRBJ2-5
D gene: -
CDR3 length: 11
V gene: TRBV10-3
clone size: -

CDR3 DNA: TGTGCCAGCAGCCCAAGACTTTCTAGCACAGATACGCAGTATTTT
CDR3 protein: CASSPRLSSTDTQYF
J gene: TRBJ2-3
D gene: -
CDR3 length: 15
V gene: TRBV7-9
clone size: -

CDR3 DNA: TGTGCCAGCAGCTTAGGACAGGGGACGTACAATGAGCAGTTCTTC
CDR3 protein: CASSLGQGTYNEQFF
J gene: TRBJ2-1
D gene: TRBD1
CDR3 length: 15
V gene: TRBV5-6
clone size: once

CDR3 DNA: TGCGCCAGCAGCTTGGTGACAGATTACTATGGCTACACCTTC
CDR3 protein: CASSLVTDYYGYTF
J gene: TRBJ1-2
D gene: -
CDR3 length: 14
V gene: TRBV5-1
clone size: -

CDR3 DNA: TGTGCCAGTAGCTTCCGGGACAGGGGCCCCTACGAGCAGTACTTC
CDR3 protein: CASSFRDRGPYEQYF
J gene: TRBJ2-7
D gene: TRBD1
CDR3 length: 15
V gene: TRBV19
clone size: -

CDR3 DNA: TGTGCCAGCAGGGAGGGAGAAAAACTGTTTTTT
CDR3 protein: CASREGEKLFF
J gene: TRBJ1-4
D gene: -
CDR3 length: 11
V gene: TRBV6-5
clone size: -

CDR3 DNA: TGCGCCAGCAGCGTTTTATATTATCCGGGGGAGCAGTACTTC
CDR3 protein: CASSVLYYPGEQYF
J gene: TRBJ2-7
D gene: -
CDR3 length: 14
V gene: TRBV5-1
clone size: -

CDR3 DNA: TGTGCCAGCAGTTTTTCAGGGGTTGTTTACACTGAAGCTTTCTTT
CDR3 protein: CASSFSGVVYTEAFF
J gene: TRBJ1-1
D gene: -
CDR3 length: 15
V gene: TRBV27
clone size: -

CDR3 DNA: TGTGCCAGCAGTTACGGGGAGACCCATGGCTACACCTTC
CDR3 protein: CASSYGETHGYTF
J gene: TRBJ1-2
D gene: -
CDR3 length: 13
V gene: TRBV6-5
clone size: -

CDR3 DNA: TGTGCCAGCAGCTCGGGACAGGCTTACAATCAGCCCCAGCATTTT
CDR3 protein: CASSSGQAYNQPQHF
J gene: TRBJ1-5
D gene: TRBD1
CDR3 length: 15
V gene: TRBV7-2
clone size: -

CDR3 DNA: TGTGCCAGCAGTTACGGGACTTGGGGGTCTGAAGCTTTCTTT
CDR3 protein: CASSYGTWGSEAFF
J gene: TRBJ1-1
D gene: -
CDR3 length: 14
V gene: TRBV6-5
clone size: -

CDR3 DNA: TGCGCCAGCAGCTTCAGGGTCAACACTGAAGCTTTCTTT
CDR3 protein: CASSFRVNTEAFF
J gene: TRBJ1-1
D gene: -
CDR3 length: 13
V gene: TRBV5-1
clone size: -

CDR3 DNA: TGTGCCAGCAGCACCGACAGGGGAAGCTATGGCTACACCTTC
CDR3 protein: CASSTDRGSYGYTF
J gene: TRBJ1-2
D gene: TRBD1
CDR3 length: 14
V gene: TRBV13
clone size: -

CDR3 DNA: TGTGCCAGCAGCTGGGACACTAACTATGGCTACACCTTC
CDR3 protein: CASSWDTNYGYTF
J gene: TRBJ1-2
D gene: -
CDR3 length: 13
V gene: TRBV7-4
clone size: -

CDR3 DNA: TGTGCCAGCAGTGGTAGCGGGGGCACCTACAATGAGCAGTTCTTC
CDR3 protein: CASSGSGGTYNEQFF
J gene: TRBJ2-1
D gene: TRBD2
CDR3 length: 15
V gene: TRBV6-4
clone size: -

CDR3 DNA: TGTGCCAGTAATCGACAGGGAGATCAGCCCCAGCATTTT
CDR3 protein: CASNRQGDQPQHF
J gene: TRBJ1-5
D gene: TRBD1
CDR3 length: 13
V gene: TRBV19
clone size: -

CDR3 DNA: TGTGCCAGCCAACCCTCGACAGTGAACACTGAAGCTTTCTTT
CDR3 protein: CASQPSTVNTEAFF
J gene: TRBJ1-1
D gene: -
CDR3 length: 14
V gene: TRBV28
clone size: -

CDR3 DNA: TGTGCCAGCAGCTTAGGCGGCGGGAGGGCCCTCGATGAGCAGTTCTTC
CDR3 protein: CASSLGGGRALDEQFF
J gene: TRBJ2-1
D gene: TRBD2
CDR3 length: 16
V gene: TRBV7-6
clone size: -

CDR3 DNA: TGTGCCAGCAGTTTAGAGCGGGAGCACTACGAGCAGTACTTC
CDR3 protein: CASSLEREHYEQYF
J gene: TRBJ2-7
D gene: TRBD2
CDR3 length: 14
V gene: TRBV27
clone size: -

CDR3 DNA: TGTGCCAGCAGCTCCTCGGTAACCCATGGCTACACCTTC
CDR3 protein: CASSSSVTHGYTF
J gene: TRBJ1-2
D gene: -
CDR3 length: 13
V gene: TRBV7-2
clone size: -

CDR3 DNA: TGTGCCAGCAGCCGACTAGCGGGAGGGAACTCCTACAATGAGCAGTTCTTC
CDR3 protein: CASSRLAGGNSYNEQFF
J gene: TRBJ2-1
D gene: TRBD2
CDR3 length: 17
V gene: TRBV6-4
clone size: -

CDR3 DNA: TGTGCCAGCAGCTTAGTACTCAGGGGGCACAATGAGCAGTTCTTC
CDR3 protein: CASSLVLRGHNEQFF
J gene: TRBJ2-1
D gene: TRBD1
CDR3 length: 15
V gene: TRBV7-4
clone size: -

CDR3 DNA: TGCAGCGTTCCTAGCGGCTCTGGGGCCAACGTCCTGACTTTC
CDR3 protein: CSVPSGSGANVLTF
J gene: TRBJ2-6
D gene: TRBD2
CDR3 length: 14
V gene: TRBV29-1
clone size: -

CDR3 DNA: TGTGCCTGGGGAGTATCCCCGGGGTCTGGCTACACCTTC
CDR3 protein: CAWGVSPGSGYTF
J gene: TRBJ1-2
D gene: -
CDR3 length: 13
V gene: TRBV30
clone size: -

CDR3 DNA: TGTGCCAGCAGTTTAGGGACTAGCGGGGTGAACAATGAGCAGTTCTTC
CDR3 protein: CASSLGTSGVNNEQFF
J gene: TRBJ2-1
D gene: TRBD2
CDR3 length: 16
V gene: TRBV27
clone size: -

CDR3 DNA: TGTGCCAGCAGCCTGAGAGGGGACGGACTATCCCCCAATGAGCAGTTCTTC
CDR3 protein: CASSLRGDGLSPNEQFF
J gene: TRBJ2-1
D gene: -
CDR3 length: 17
V gene: TRBV9
clone size: -

CDR3 DNA: TGCAGCGTTCTAGAAGTTTCCGAGCAGTACTTC
CDR3 protein: CSVLEVSEQYF
J gene: TRBJ2-7
D gene: -
CDR3 length: 11
V gene: TRBV29-1
clone size: -

CDR3 DNA: TGTGCCAGCAGTTTAGGGGACACCCCAAGGCGTCAGCCCCAGCATTTT
CDR3 protein: CASSLGDTPRRQPQHF
J gene: TRBJ1-5
D gene: -
CDR3 length: 16
V gene: TRBV27
clone size: -

CDR3 DNA: TGTGCCAGCAGAGATACAGGGTACTCCTACAATGAGCAGTTCTTC
CDR3 protein: CASRDTGYSYNEQFF
J gene: TRBJ2-1
D gene: -
CDR3 length: 15
V gene: TRBV7-9
clone size: few